A single sample gave rise to the 19 T cell receptor beta chains below, sequenced in a study of CD8 T cells in Susac syndrome. Random hexamers served to reverse transcribe roughly 0.5 to 1 ug RNA. One entry per CDR3 protein, called by TCRdb with MiXCR from the immunoSEQ multiplex PCR reads. The sample lists a few hundred thousand distinct CDR3 sequences, 95% occurring once. Specimen: CD4+ T cells from PBMCs. Receptors were obtained from a human donor with multiple sclerosis.

V is TRBV7-9 and J is TRBJ2-1; D is unclear. Per germline, CDR1 SEHNR and CDR2 FQNEAQ (reference sequence). CDR3 length: 13 amino acids. Trimming took 3 bases from V and 8 from J, leaving 11 bases between them. The CDR3 region has the DNA TGTGCCAGCAGCTTCATAAACAGCGATGAGCAGTTCTTC. This gives the protein CASSFINSDEQFF. Looking up the rest from reference TRBV7-9 and TRBJ2-1 gives the full variable domain: DTGVSQNPRHKITKRGQNVTFRCDPISEHNRLYWYRQTLGQGPEFLTYFQNEAQLEKSRLLSDRFSAERPKGSFSTLEIQRTEQGDSAMYLCASSFINSDEQFFGPGTRLTVL.

The chain links TRBV10-3 to TRBJ2-2; the D is unclear. This CDR3 has 14 residues. The V end lost 2 bases, the J end lost 3 bases, and 7 bases lay between the germline ends. From germline, CDR1 is ENHRY and CDR2 SYGVKD. The CDR3 DNA sequence: TGTGCCATCAGTGAGACGATGGACACCGGGGAGCTGTTTTTT. This encodes CAISETMDTGELFF.

The chain uses TRBV30 and TRBJ1-2; D ambiguous. CDR1 GTSNPN and CDR2 SVGIG come from the germline V gene (reference sequence). CDR3 length equals 13 residues. Trimming stripped 3 bases from V and 6 bases from J, with 14 bases between. CDR3 in amino acids: CAWSRPLADGYTF. In DNA form, the CDR3 reads TGTGCCTGGAGCCGACCCCTGGCGGATGGCTACACCTTC.

This chain connects TRBV3-1 to TRBJ1-2, with TRBD1 as a possible D gene (6 bases). V dropped 4 bases and J dropped 7 bases, with 16 bases sitting between them. CDR1 and CDR2 (germline): LGHDT, YNNKEL (reference sequence). The CDR3 consists of 14 residues. This CDR3 reads CASSLLLTGAGYTF. CDR3 DNA sequence: TGTGCCAGCAGCCTTCTATTGACGGGGGCTGGCTACACCTTC.

CDR3 DNA sequence: TGTGCCAGCAGCTTACAGGGGGCTGTATCCGGGGCCAACGTCCTGACTTTC. Encoded protein: CASSLQGAVSGANVLTF. The V and J genes are TRBV7-8 and TRBJ2-6; 8 positions agree with TRBD1. The CDR3 loop spans 17 amino acids. In germline, CDR1 is SGHVS, CDR2 FQNEAQ. Germline trimming cut 2 bases from V and 4 bases from J; bases unmatched to any gene: 7.

The rearrangement links TRBV30 to TRBJ2-3; D remains ambiguous. V was cut by 2 bases and J by 4 bases, with 7 bases left in between. The CDR3 runs to 12 residues. The germline V gene encodes CDR1 GTSNPN and CDR2 SVGIG (reference sequence). The CDR3 nucleotides read TGTGCCTGGAGTATGTGGGCAGATACGCAGTATTTT. This translates into CAWSMWADTQYF.

This chain uses TRBV7-8 with TRBJ2-4; D possibly matches TRBD1 or TRBD2 (5 bases each). Germline values: CDR1 SGHVS, CDR2 FQNEAQ. This CDR3 comprises 22 residues. Trimming took 2 bases from V and 0 from J, leaving 29 bases between them. CDR3 amino acids: CASSLSRTGRGQAVLAKNIQYF. CDR3 bases: TGTGCCAGCAGCTTATCCCGAACCGGTCGGGGCCAGGCAGTACTAGCCAAAAACATTCAGTACTTC.

The V gene is TRBV30, the J gene TRBJ1-5; D possibly corresponds to TRBD1 (5 bases). Germline V gene data show CDR1 as GTSNPN and CDR2 as SVGIG (reference sequence). V lost 0 bases, J lost 7 bases, and 10 bases lay in between. The CDR3 spans 13 residues. CDR3 loop: CAWSVLDTQPQHF. CDR3 sequence (DNA): TGTGCCTGGAGTGTACTGGACACCCAGCCCCAGCATTTT.

This chain links TRBV5-4 with TRBJ2-7; possible D gene TRBD2, 7 bases. Germline CDR1 and CDR2: SGHNT and YYREEE (reference sequence). V lost 3 bases and J 5 bases, leaving 15 bases between the germline ends. This CDR3 has 14 amino acids. This chain's CDR3 is CASSSGGGPHEQYF. CDR3 bases: TGTGCCAGCAGCTCCGGCGGGGGCCCCCACGAGCAGTACTTC.

This rearrangement joins TRBV10-3 to TRBJ1-6; perhaps TRBD1 as D (5 bases). The CDR3 has 14 residues. Germline loops: CDR1 ENHRY, CDR2 SYGVKD. V was cut by 0 bases and J by 10 bases, with 10 bases left in between. CDR3 in amino acids: CAISESAGTSPLHF. The CDR3 DNA follows: TGTGCCATCAGTGAGTCCGCAGGGACGTCACCCCTCCACTTT.

This clonotype was seen only once. The rearrangement uses TRBV20-1 and TRBJ1-5; D is ambiguous. Looked up from germline, CDR1 is DFQATT and CDR2 is SNEGSKA (reference sequence). Trimming took 4 bases from V and 3 from J, leaving 13 bases between them. The CDR3 has 14 residues. CDR3 nucleotide sequence: TGCAGTGCTAAGGACCGGGTCTTCAATCAGCCCCAGCATTTT. It translates to CSAKDRVFNQPQHF.

The gene calls are TRBV18 and TRBJ2-7; TRBD1 matches at 10 bases. In germline, CDR1 is KGHSH, CDR2 LQKENI. The V segment lost 3 bases and the J segment 3 bases; nucleotides outside the gene matches: 5. This CDR3 is built from 15 residues. Here the CDR3 DNA reads TGTGCCAGCTCACCTAGGACAGGGGGAGGCTACGAGCAGTACTTC. Encoded protein: CASSPRTGGGYEQYF. The full variable domain, its missing parts supplied by reference TRBV18 and TRBJ2-7, is NAGVMQNPRHLVRRRGQEARLRCSPMKGHSHVYWYRQLPEEGLKFMVYLQKENIIDESGMPKERFSAEFPKEGPSILRIQQVVRGDSAAYFCASSPRTGGGYEQYFGPGTRLTVT.

The rearrangement uses TRBV3-1 and TRBJ2-1; D call uncertain. The V and J ends lost 0 bases and 9 bases respectively, with 9 bases between them. The CDR3 loop spans 13 amino acids. The germline V gene has CDR1 LGHDT and CDR2 YNNKEL (reference sequence). As DNA, the CDR3 is TGTGCCAGCAGCCAAGAGACGGTTTTTGAGCAGTTCTTC. This codes for CASSQETVFEQFF.

J is TRBJ1-5 and V is TRBV18; possibly TRBD1 for D (5 bases). The germline V gene has CDR1 KGHSH and CDR2 LQKENI. Trimming removed 2 bases at V and 0 bases at J, with 8 bases between. This CDR3 contains 15 residues. CDR3 region: CASSPAGNSNQPQHF. DNA of the CDR3: TGTGCCAGCTCACCAGCAGGGAATAGCAATCAGCCCCAGCATTTT. The whole variable domain, remainder taken from reference TRBV18 and TRBJ1-5, is NAGVMQNPRHLVRRRGQEARLRCSPMKGHSHVYWYRQLPEEGLKFMVYLQKENIIDESGMPKERFSAEFPKEGPSILRIQQVVRGDSAAYFCASSPAGNSNQPQHFGDGTRLSIL.

V usage is TRBV29-1 and J usage is TRBJ2-7; 8 bases agree with TRBD2. J lost 6 bases, V lost 6 bases, and 10 bases had no gene match. Germline loops: CDR1 SQVTM, CDR2 ANQGSEA. CDR3 size: 13 residues. This chain's CDR3 is CSVNRGGASEQYF. The CDR3 DNA follows: TGCAGCGTCAACCGGGGGGGCGCTTCCGAGCAGTACTTC.

The rearrangement uses TRBV20-1 and TRBJ1-2; 10 positions match TRBD1. CDR1 DFQATT and CDR2 SNEGSKA come from the germline V gene (reference sequence). CDR3 size: 16 residues. The V and J ends lost 2 bases and 2 bases, in that order; junction bases with no gene match: 8. CDR3 bases: TGCAGTGCTAGACTTCGAGGACAGGGGGAGAACTATGGCTACACCTTC. Its protein is CSARLRGQGENYGYTF.

J is TRBJ2-3 and V is TRBV7-2; D not certain. The CDR3 is made up of 13 amino acids. Germline CDR1 SGHTA, CDR2 FQGNSA. Trimming cost V 6 bases and J 1 base, with 8 bases left between them. As DNA, the CDR3 is TGTGCCAGCAGGCCCGGAGGCACAGATACGCAGTATTTT. This codes for CASRPGGTDTQYF.

The J gene is TRBJ1-1, the V gene TRBV30, with a possible D match to TRBD1 (5 bases). This CDR3 contains 14 residues. Trimming cost V 3 bases and J 4 bases, with 15 bases left between them. Germline V gives CDR1 GTSNPN, CDR2 SVGIG (reference sequence). The CDR3 protein is CAWSLGASVTEAFF. CDR3 bases: TGTGCCTGGAGCCTAGGGGCATCGGTCACTGAAGCTTTCTTT.

The V call is TRBV29-1, the J call TRBJ2-6; the D is unclear. V was shortened by 4 bases and J by 0 bases, with 4 bases between the two germline ends. The CDR3 is 13 amino acids. CDR1 and CDR2 (germline): SQVTM, ANQGSEA. The CDR3 DNA reads as TGCAGCGTTGGAAACTCTGGGGCCAACGTCCTGACTTTC. Encoded protein: CSVGNSGANVLTF.